The next 26 T cell receptor beta chains were all read from a single sample in a study of a mutant IDH1 vaccine in newly diagnosed glioma. These receptors have no identified antigens. Method: immunoSEQ multiplex PCR; TCRdb's copy keeps in-frame clones and lacks some. Among 52,000 or so clones listed, about 81% were seen once. Time point described: week 23, last vaccination. Vaccination comprised doses that each held 300 ug of mutant IDH1 20-mer peptide, plus topical imiquimod. The sample here was PBMCs, taken from a glioma patient whose treatment included an IDH1 peptide vaccine. These receptors came from a woman aged 40 to 50 with glioma. Some clones in this sample may be carry-over from other donors' samples.

This chain uses TRBV10-1 with TRBJ2-2, with D possibly being TRBD2 (5 bases). V gave up 6 bases and J gave up 4 bases, with 12 bases separating them. This CDR3 has 14 residues. Germline assignment: CDR1 WNHNN and CDR2 SYGVQD (reference sequence). CDR3 residues: CASRFYRGTGELFF. The CDR3 nucleotides are TGCGCCAGCAGGTTCTACCGGGGCACCGGGGAGCTGTTTTTT.

The J gene is TRBJ1-1, the V gene TRBV18; 8 bases fit TRBD1. The CDR3 totals 14 residues. From germline, CDR1 is KGHSH and CDR2 LQKENI. V gave up 3 bases and J gave up 7 bases; unmatched junction bases: 7. The CDR3 coding sequence is TGTGCCAGCTCACCCGAGGGCGGACAGGGTGAAGCTTTCTTT. This translates into CASSPEGGQGEAFF.

The chain recombines TRBV7-2 with TRBJ1-5; the D gene is possibly TRBD1 (6 bases). CDR1 and CDR2 (germline): SGHTA, FQGNSA. CDR3 length: 16 residues. With 4 bases removed from V and 2 bases from J, the gap between germline ends came to 15 bases. DNA of the CDR3: TGTGCCAGCAGCTCGGTAGGGGGGGCTGGCAATCAGCCCCAGCATTTT. Protein sequence: CASSSVGGAGNQPQHF.

CDR3: CASSVTEYGYTF. In nucleotides, the CDR3 is TGCGCCAGCAGTGTCACGGAGTATGGCTACACCTTC. The chain links TRBV10-2 to TRBJ1-2; no firm D call. Deletions cut 4 bases from V and 5 bases from J, with 8 bases between. There are 12 residues in the CDR3. CDR1 and CDR2 (germline): WSHSY, SAAADI.

J is TRBJ2-4 and V is TRBV29-1; 8 nucleotides align to TRBD2. Per the germline V gene, CDR1 is SQVTM and CDR2 is ANQGSEA. The CDR3 is 13 residues long. V lost 4 bases to trimming and J lost 6 bases; unmatched junction nucleotides: 5. The CDR3 sequence is CSVAGGSGNIQYF. The DNA for the CDR3 is TGCAGCGTTGCGGGGGGGAGTGGAAACATTCAGTACTTC.

The rearrangement links TRBV4-3 to TRBJ1-5; 9 bases align to TRBD1. In germline, CDR1 is LGHNA, CDR2 YSLEER. The CDR3 totals 17 residues. The trim removed 0 bases at V and 1 base at J, leaving 4 bases unmatched. The CDR3 reads CASSQERGQGSNQPQHF. The DNA of the CDR3 is TGCGCCAGCAGCCAAGAAAGAGGACAGGGGAGCAATCAGCCCCAGCATTTT.

The rearrangement joins TRBV27 to TRBJ2-1; 9 positions match TRBD1. The germline gives CDR1 MNHEY, CDR2 SMNVEV (reference sequence). The trim removed 7 bases at V and 4 bases at J, leaving 5 bases unmatched. This CDR3 region has 14 residues. The CDR3: CASNGQGKYNEQFF. CDR3 coding DNA: TGTGCCAGCAACGGACAGGGGAAGTACAATGAGCAGTTCTTC.

The chain recombines TRBV5-1 with TRBJ1-2, with D tentatively TRBD1 (6 bases). Germline V gene lookup returns CDR1 SGHRS and CDR2 YFSETQ. The CDR3 loop spans 14 amino acids. The ends were cut back, 0 bases at V and 8 bases at J, with 14 bases in the middle. The DNA for the CDR3 is TGCGCCAGCAGCTTGGCCACAGGGTCGGGGGGCTACACCTTC. Amino acid sequence: CASSLATGSGGYTF.

This clone was picked up one time. V usage is TRBV11-2 and J usage is TRBJ1-4; tentatively, D is TRBD1 (5 bases). V lost 0 bases and J lost 7, with 12 bases in between. Germline CDR1 and CDR2: SGHAT and FQNNGV. CDR3 length equals 15 residues. CDR3 DNA sequence: TGTGCCAGCAGCTTAGATCCGGGGACGAGTGAAAAACTGTTTTTT. Translation: CASSLDPGTSEKLFF.

This clone was detected a few times. The J gene is TRBJ1-1, the V gene TRBV6-5; D is possibly TRBD1 (5 bases). With 0 bases removed from V and 1 base from J, the gap between germline ends came to 9 bases. This CDR3 spans 15 amino acids. CDR1 and CDR2 (germline): MNHEY, SVGAGI. The CDR3: CASSYSTVTNTEAFF. The CDR3 bases are TGTGCCAGCAGTTACTCGACAGTAACGAACACTGAAGCTTTCTTT.

This sequence joins TRBV4-1 and TRBJ1-1; 8 positions agree with TRBD1. V lost 1 base, J lost 5 bases, and 6 bases stayed unmatched. The CDR3 sequence is 15 residues long. Germline V gives CDR1 MGHRA, CDR2 YSYEKL. CDR3 protein: CASSQAYRGRTEAFF. CDR3 bases: TGCGCCAGCAGCCAAGCGTACAGGGGGAGGACTGAAGCTTTCTTT.

This chain's CDR3 is CASSEFTDTQYF. The CDR3 nucleotides are TGTGCCAGTAGCGAGTTCACAGATACGCAGTATTTT. V and J are TRBV19 and TRBJ2-3; D unclear. V gave up 6 bases and J gave up 2 bases, with 6 bases separating them. This CDR3 is 12 amino acids long. The germline CDR1 and CDR2 sequences are LNHDA and SQIVND (reference sequence).

The V gene is TRBV6-5, the J gene TRBJ2-2, with TRBD1 identical over 8 bases. The CDR3 length is 14 residues. V was clipped by 6 bases and J by 5 bases; unmatched bases: 5. Germline CDR1 reads MNHEY; CDR2 reads SVGAGI. The CDR3 DNA is TGTGCCAGCAGGTGGACAGGGCCAACCGGGGAGCTGTTTTTT. This gives the protein CASRWTGPTGELFF.

This CDR3 reads CASSANPQGAEAFF. The CDR3 DNA is TGTGCCAGCAGTGCCAACCCACAGGGGGCTGAAGCTTTCTTT. This chain uses TRBV27 with TRBJ1-1, with 8 bases aligning to TRBD1. Germline CDR1 MNHEY, CDR2 SMNVEV (reference sequence). After removal of 5 bases from V and 6 bases from J, the junction contained 8 bases not matched to a gene. The CDR3 length is 14 residues.

The chain carries TRBV9 and TRBJ2-7; D may be TRBD1 (6 bases). V was trimmed by 0 bases and J by 2 bases, leaving 12 bases between them. This CDR3 region has 15 residues. Germline V CDR1 and CDR2: SGDLS, YYNGEE. The CDR3 coding sequence is TGTGCCAGCAGCGTAGCTGAACAGGGAACCTACGAGCAGTACTTC. Encoded protein: CASSVAEQGTYEQYF.

This rearrangement joins TRBV20-1 to TRBJ1-2; unclear D gene. This CDR3 has 11 amino acids. The germline V gene has CDR1 DFQATT and CDR2 SNEGSKA (reference sequence). V lost 4 bases to trimming and J lost 4 bases, with 7 bases between them. The CDR3 region is CSATGGYGYTF. In nucleotides, the CDR3 is TGCAGTGCTACGGGCGGCTATGGCTACACCTTC.

This clone has a single count. In nucleotides, the CDR3 is TGTGCCAGCAGCTTGCAGCAGGGGGCGCGGGAGCAGTACTTC. The encoded protein is CASSLQQGAREQYF. The rearrangement joins TRBV5-6 to TRBJ2-7; 8 nucleotides line up with TRBD1. The V segment lost 1 base and the J segment 7 bases; nucleotides outside the gene matches: 7. Germline CDR1 SGHDT, CDR2 YYEEEE. The CDR3 length is 14 residues. Looking up the rest from reference TRBV5-6 and TRBJ2-7 gives the full variable domain: DAGVTQSPTHLIKTRGQQVTLRCSPKSGHDTVSWYQQALGQGPQFIFQYYEEEERQRGNFPDRFSGHQFPNYSSELNVNALLLGDSALYLCASSLQQGAREQYFGPGTRLTVT.

V is TRBV19 and J is TRBJ1-5; D is uncertain. From germline, CDR1 is LNHDA and CDR2 SQIVND (reference sequence). There are 17 residues in the CDR3. Between the trimmed V and J ends, which lost 4 bases and 0 bases, there was a span of 16 bases. The CDR3 DNA is TGTGCCAGTAGTACCCGAGAGGGCCACTATAGCAATCAGCCCCAGCATTTT. This gives the protein CASSTREGHYSNQPQHF.

The V gene is TRBV10-1, the J gene TRBJ1-3, with D possibly matching TRBD1 (5 bases). Germline-derived CDR1 and CDR2 are WNHNN and SYGVQD (reference sequence). The CDR3 consists of 16 residues. V was shortened by 3 bases and J by 0 bases, with 12 bases between the two germline ends. This CDR3 reads CASSDVQGLSGNTIYF. CDR3 coding DNA: TGCGCCAGCAGTGATGTCCAGGGCCTCTCTGGAAACACCATATATTTT.

This clone appeared a single time. The chain employs TRBV4-1 and TRBJ1-1; a possible D gene is TRBD1 (5 bases). V lost 1 base to trimming and J lost 1 base, with 22 bases between them. Germline loops: CDR1 MGHRA, CDR2 YSYEKL. The CDR3 totals 19 residues. DNA for the CDR3: TGCGCCAGCAGCCAAGTACTGGGGGTGTCAGGGTGGCGGAACACTGAAGCTTTCTTT. Translating it yields CASSQVLGVSGWRNTEAFF.

V is TRBV5-6 and J is TRBJ2-7; TRBD1 matches 9 bases. CDR3 size: 12 residues. Per germline, CDR1 SGHDT and CDR2 YYEEEE. V gave up 4 bases and J gave up 9 bases; unmatched junction bases: 5. DNA of the CDR3: TGTGCCAGCAGCGCGGGACAGGGAGGGCAGTACTTC. Translated, it gives CASSAGQGGQYF.

The rearrangement uses TRBV27 and TRBJ2-5, with D maybe TRBD1 (7 bases). Germline assignment: CDR1 MNHEY and CDR2 SMNVEV (reference sequence). V was shortened by 6 bases and J by 1 base, with 21 bases between the two germline ends. This CDR3 has 17 residues. The CDR3 DNA reads as TGTGCCAGCAGCGTCCGGGCGGGACAGTATTTCCAAGAGACCCAGTACTTC. This codes for CASSVRAGQYFQETQYF.

This sequence joins TRBV5-1 and TRBJ2-4; 16 nucleotides agree with TRBD2. The CDR3 is 19 residues long. Trimming at V came to 4 bases and at J to 5 bases, leaving 12 bases not matched to a gene. Germline CDR1 SGHRS, CDR2 YFSETQ. The CDR3 here is CASSPAGTSGGAAQNIQYF. Here the CDR3 DNA reads TGCGCCAGCAGCCCAGCCGGGACTAGCGGGGGGGCCGCCCAAAACATTCAGTACTTC. The full variable domain, rest sourced from reference TRBV5-1 and TRBJ2-4, is KAGVTQTPRYLIKTRGQQVTLSCSPISGHRSVSWYQQTPGQGLQFLFEYFSETQRNKGNFPGRFSGRQFSNSRSEMNVSTLELGDSALYLCASSPAGTSGGAAQNIQYFGAGTRLSVL.

The chain is built from TRBV10-3 and TRBJ1-2; D unclear. The CDR3 length is 14 residues. V was trimmed by 5 bases and J by 4 bases, leaving 14 bases between them. Germline V gives CDR1 ENHRY, CDR2 SYGVKD. CDR3 loop: CAISPDPSIYGYTF. Here the CDR3 DNA reads TGTGCCATCAGTCCAGATCCGTCCATCTATGGCTACACCTTC.

The chain couples TRBV7-2 to TRBJ1-2, with 12 positions matching TRBD1. The germline V gene has CDR1 SGHTA and CDR2 FQGNSA. CDR3 size: 17 residues. Losses at the gene ends were 1 base for V and 7 bases for J; bases not matched to a gene: 10. The CDR3 DNA reads TGTGCCAGCAGCTTAGGCGGGACAGGGGGCCCTCGGGGTGGCTACACCTTC. Encoded protein: CASSLGGTGGPRGGYTF.

V is TRBV2 and J is TRBJ2-4; D possibly corresponds to TRBD1 (5 bases). Trimming took off 9 bases at V and 0 bases at J, with 12 bases between the two ends. Looked up from germline, CDR1 is SNHLY and CDR2 is FYNNEI. The CDR3 contains 14 residues. CDR3 in DNA: TGTGCCAGTGCGGTAGGGGAAGCCAAAAACATTCAGTACTTC. Translated: CASAVGEAKNIQYF.